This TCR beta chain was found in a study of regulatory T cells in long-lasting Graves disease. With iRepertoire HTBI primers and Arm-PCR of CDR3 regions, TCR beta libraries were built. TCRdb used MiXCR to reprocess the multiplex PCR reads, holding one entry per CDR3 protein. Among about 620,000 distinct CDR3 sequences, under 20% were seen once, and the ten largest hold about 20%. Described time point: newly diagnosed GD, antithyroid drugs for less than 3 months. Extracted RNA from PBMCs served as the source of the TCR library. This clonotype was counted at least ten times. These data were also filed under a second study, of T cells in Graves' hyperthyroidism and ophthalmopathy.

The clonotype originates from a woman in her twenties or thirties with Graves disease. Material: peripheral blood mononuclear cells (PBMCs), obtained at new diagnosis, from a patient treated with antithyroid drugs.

CDR3 loop: CASSPRTGRQKGYTF. As DNA, the CDR3 is TGTGCCAGCAGTCCACGAACGGGACGCCAGAAAGGCTACACCTTC. The gene calls are TRBV6-1 and TRBJ1-2, with D possibly TRBD1 on 5 matching bases. Germline V CDR1 and CDR2: MNHNS, SASEGT. The CDR3 runs 15 residues. Trimming shortened V by 5 bases and J by 8 bases, and 21 bases separated the two germline ends.